The rows below give T cell receptor beta chains drawn from one sample of a study of blood T cell repertoires in COVID-19. The method was immunoSEQ multiplex PCR; TCRdb's version includes in-frame clones alone and lacks a portion of them. The sample lists roughly 230,000 clones, about 85% occurring once. The sample was peripheral blood. These receptors all stem from a man between 40 and 49 years old with acute or convalescent COVID-19. Each CDR3 is given with its conserved first and last residue. A D gene is named only where the DNA matches it firmly. Size values are once, few and many counts, or a class for expanded clones, and some rows have none.

abundance	v_gene	j_gene	d_gene	CDR3nt	CDR3aa
NA	TRBV5-1	TRBJ2-1	TRBD1	TGCGCCAGCAGCCCCGGGACAGGAGGTGATGAGCAGTTCTTC	CASSPGTGGDEQFF
NA	TRBV11-2	TRBJ2-1	TRBD2	TGTGCCAGCAGTCCCGCGGGGGGCCGAATAGTCTTC	CASSPAGGRIVF
few	TRBV7-3	TRBJ1-2	TRBD1	TGTGCCAGCAGCTCGCAACAGGGGGCCAACTATGGCTACACCTTC	CASSSQQGANYGYTF
NA	TRBV7-2	TRBJ2-4	TRBD2	TGTGCCAGCAGCTCCCATAGCGGGCGCGTACTAGCCAAAAACATTCAGTACTTC	CASSSHSGRVLAKNIQYF
NA	TRBV27	TRBJ2-7	NA	TGTGCCAGCAGCCCCATCAACAGGTACGAGCAGTACTTC	CASSPINRYEQYF
few	TRBV18	TRBJ2-2	NA	TGTGCCAGCTCACCTAGGTCGCGGCCGAACACCGGGGAGCTGTTTTTT	CASSPRSRPNTGELFF
once	TRBV6-5	TRBJ1-2	TRBD1	TGTGCCAGCAGTTACAATCAGGGGGGCTATGGCTACACCTTC	CASSYNQGGYGYTF
NA	TRBV6-6	TRBJ1-1	NA	TGTGCCAGCAGTTACTCGCGACAGCTTAACACTGAAGCTTTCTTT	CASSYSRQLNTEAFF
NA	TRBV5-1	TRBJ1-3	TRBD1	TGCGCCAGCAGCTCGACAGGGACTCCTGGAAACACCATATATTTT	CASSSTGTPGNTIYF
NA	TRBV28	TRBJ2-7	TRBD1	TGTGCCAGCAGTTTATGGGGGGACAGAAGCTACGAGCAGTACTTC	CASSLWGDRSYEQYF
NA	TRBV9	TRBJ2-7	TRBD2	TGTGCCAGCAGCGTAGGGGCTAGCGGGGGGTACGAGCAGTACTTC	CASSVGASGGYEQYF
NA	TRBV2	TRBJ2-5	NA	TGTGCCAGCAGTTTTGGGGGGGCGTCGGTAGAGACCCAGTACTTC	CASSFGGASVETQYF
few	TRBV10-3	TRBJ1-6	TRBD1	TGTGCCATACAGGGGTCCTATAATTCACCCCTCCACTTT	CAIQGSYNSPLHF
NA	TRBV27	TRBJ1-2	NA	TGTGCCAGCAGTCCCTACTCGGGATTCTCGCGAGCCTTC	CASSPYSGFSRAF
NA	TRBV24-1	TRBJ2-2	TRBD1	TGTGCCACCAGTGATTCCGGGACAGGGCGGACCGGGGAGCTGTTTTTT	CATSDSGTGRTGELFF
NA	TRBV7-6	TRBJ1-3	NA	TGTGCCAGCAGTCGGAGTATAGGGGAAGGATACACCATATATTTT	CASSRSIGEGYTIYF
NA	TRBV5-4	TRBJ2-1	NA	TGTGCCAGCAGCTTGGGTCGAGGATACAATGAGCAGTTCTTC	CASSLGRGYNEQFF
NA	TRBV18	TRBJ1-1	NA	TGTGCCAGCGTAGACAGCTTGGGCACTGAAGCTTTCTTT	CASVDSLGTEAFF
NA	TRBV30	TRBJ2-1	NA	TGTGCCTGGCAAGGATCCCGATCCCCGTCAACGCGTTTCCGGGGGCAGTTCTTC	CAWQGSRSPSTRFRGQFF
NA	TRBV3-1/TRBV3-2	TRBJ1-5	NA	TGTGCCAGCAGCCAAGGGGGGGGAAGCAATCAGCCCCAGCATTTT	CASSQGGGSNQPQHF
NA	TRBV2	TRBJ2-4	NA	TGTGCCAGCAGTCTAGAAATCACTCAGTACTTC	CASSLEITQYF
NA	TRBV19	TRBJ1-1	TRBD1	TGTGCCAGTAGTATAGACGGGACAGGGGACTACACTGAAGCTTTCTTT	CASSIDGTGDYTEAFF
NA	TRBV5-4	TRBJ2-1	TRBD2	TGTGCCAGCAGCCAAGGGACTAGCAATCCGAGCTCCTACAATGAGCAGTTCTTC	CASSQGTSNPSSYNEQFF
NA	TRBV4-2	TRBJ1-5	TRBD1	TGTGCCAGCAGCCAAAATACAGGGGACGGGCAGCCCCAGCATTTT	CASSQNTGDGQPQHF
NA	TRBV27	TRBJ1-2	TRBD1	TGTGCCAGCAGTCAAGGGGGCGTCAATGGCTACACCTTC	CASSQGGVNGYTF
NA	TRBV21-1	TRBJ2-7	NA	TGTGCCAGCAGCAAAGGAGCCCACGGACAGGGGGGTTACTACGAGCAGTACTTC	CASSKGAHGQGGYYEQYF
NA	TRBV2	TRBJ1-2	NA	TGTGCCAGCAGTGGAATGCCCCGAGGGGGCTACACCTTC	CASSGMPRGGYTF
NA	TRBV29-1	TRBJ1-3	TRBD1	TGCAGCGGGGGACAGGGGGCTGGAAACACCATATATTTT	CSGGQGAGNTIYF
NA	TRBV9	TRBJ1-2	TRBD1	TGTGCCAGCAGCGAGGGGACAGGGACCTATGGCTACACCTTC	CASSEGTGTYGYTF
NA	TRBV5-1	TRBJ1-1	NA	TGCGCCAGCAGCTTGGATGGACAGACGAACACTGAAGCTTTCTTT	CASSLDGQTNTEAFF
NA	TRBV5-8	TRBJ1-2	NA	TGTGCCAGCAGCTTGGCCGCAGGGGTGGCACGGAACTATGGCTACACCTTC	CASSLAAGVARNYGYTF
NA	TRBV30	TRBJ1-2	TRBD1	TGTGCCTGGAACAGGGGGCGTCGATATGGCTACACCTTC	CAWNRGRRYGYTF
NA	TRBV5-1	TRBJ2-7	NA	TGCGCCAGCAGCTTAGGACAGATCTACGAGCAGTACTTC	CASSLGQIYEQYF
NA	TRBV5-6	TRBJ2-7	NA	TGTGCCAGCAGCCGCGGACTAACCTACGAGCAGTACTTC	CASSRGLTYEQYF
NA	TRBV5-6	TRBJ2-5	TRBD2	TGTGCCAGCAGCTTAGCGGGGGGTGGCCAAGAGACCCAGTACTTC	CASSLAGGGQETQYF
NA	TRBV6-5	TRBJ2-3	NA	TGTGCCAGCAGTTATGGAGGGACAGATACGCAGTATTTT	CASSYGGTDTQYF
NA	TRBV5-1	TRBJ1-1	NA	TGCGCCAGCAGCTTGGACAGCATGAACACTGAAGCTTTCTTT	CASSLDSMNTEAFF
NA	TRBV29-1	TRBJ2-7	TRBD2	TGCAGCGTTGTTGGGCGGGGGACCTCCACCTACGAGCAGTACTTC	CSVVGRGTSTYEQYF
NA	TRBV3-1/TRBV3-2	TRBJ1-1	TRBD1	TGTGCCAGCGGGACAGGGCCCACTGAAGCTTTCTTT	CASGTGPTEAFF
NA	TRBV5-5	TRBJ2-1	TRBD2	TGTGCCAGCAGCCTAAGCGGGGGGGCCTACAATGAGCAGTTCTTC	CASSLSGGAYNEQFF
NA	TRBV2	TRBJ1-1	NA	TGTGCCAGCAGTGAAGCTCTTCTGAACACTGAAGCTTTCTTT	CASSEALLNTEAFF
few	TRBV12-3/TRBV12-4	TRBJ1-3	NA	TGTGCCAGCAGTTTCGCTGGAAACACCATATATTTT	CASSFAGNTIYF
NA	TRBV11-2	TRBJ2-1	NA	TGTGCCAGCAGCCAACAAAACCCCTACAATGAGCAGTTCTTC	CASSQQNPYNEQFF
few	TRBV5-1	TRBJ1-1	TRBD1	TGCGCCAGCAGCTTTACAGGGGTGGCGAACACTGAAGCTTTCTTT	CASSFTGVANTEAFF
NA	TRBV5-1	TRBJ2-5	TRBD1	TGCGCCAGCAGCCCACGGCCCGAACAGGGGAAGGGGACCCAGTACTTC	CASSPRPEQGKGTQYF
few	TRBV9	TRBJ1-2	TRBD1	TGTGCCAGCAGCGTAGAGAGGGGGCAGTCCTATGGCTACACCTTC	CASSVERGQSYGYTF
NA	TRBV28	TRBJ1-2	NA	TGTGCCAGCAGTCCCAGGGTTGGCTACACCTTC	CASSPRVGYTF
once	TRBV29-1	TRBJ1-1	NA	TGCAGCGTGTCGGGGATTGGCACTGAAGCTTTCTTT	CSVSGIGTEAFF
NA	TRBV4-3	TRBJ2-7	NA	TGCGCCAGCAGCCGCCGTACCGAGGCCGCCAACGAGCAGTACTTC	CASSRRTEAANEQYF
NA	TRBV19	TRBJ2-2	NA	TGTGCCAGTAGCCCCCGGACAGTAGGCATCGGGGAGCTGTTTTTT	CASSPRTVGIGELFF
few	TRBV19	TRBJ1-1	NA	TGTGCCAGTAGTTCCGAGCGGTATGGTGAAGCTTTCTTT	CASSSERYGEAFF
once	TRBV5-6	TRBJ2-1	TRBD2	TGTGCCAGCAGTTCGGGACTAGGTCGGGATGAGCAGTTCTTC	CASSSGLGRDEQFF
NA	TRBV27	TRBJ1-2	TRBD1	TGTGCCAGCAGATCCACACACAGGGGCGACTATGGCTACACCTTC	CASRSTHRGDYGYTF
NA	TRBV15	TRBJ1-1	TRBD1	TGTGCCACCGGAAACAGGGGGAACACTGAAGCTTTCTTT	CATGNRGNTEAFF
NA	TRBV23-1	TRBJ1-2	TRBD1	TGCGCCAGCAGTCAATGGGACCGGGACAGCTATGGCTACACCTTC	CASSQWDRDSYGYTF
NA	TRBV7-6	TRBJ2-3	TRBD2	TGTGCCAGCAGCCCCCTCACTCGCCGGCCCGGACTAGCGGAAAGGGATACGCAGTATTTT	CASSPLTRRPGLAERDTQYF
NA	TRBV10-3	TRBJ1-2	NA	TGTGCCATCAGCGGGGACTCAGACTATGGCTACACCTTC	CAISGDSDYGYTF
NA	TRBV6-5	TRBJ1-2	NA	TGTGCCAGCAGTTACCGCGGCTTGAGGGGCTACACCTTC	CASSYRGLRGYTF